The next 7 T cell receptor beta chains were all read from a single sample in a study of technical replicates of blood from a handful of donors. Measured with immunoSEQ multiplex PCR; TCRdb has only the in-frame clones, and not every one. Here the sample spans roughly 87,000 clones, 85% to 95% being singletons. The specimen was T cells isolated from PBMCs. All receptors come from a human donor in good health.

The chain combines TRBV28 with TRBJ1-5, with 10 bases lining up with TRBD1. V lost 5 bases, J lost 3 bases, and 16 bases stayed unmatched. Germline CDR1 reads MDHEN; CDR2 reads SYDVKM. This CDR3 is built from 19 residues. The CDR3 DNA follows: TGTGCCAGCAGTACCTGGGACAGGGGTGGCTTGGGTTCCAATCAGCCCCAGCATTTT. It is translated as CASSTWDRGGLGSNQPQHF.

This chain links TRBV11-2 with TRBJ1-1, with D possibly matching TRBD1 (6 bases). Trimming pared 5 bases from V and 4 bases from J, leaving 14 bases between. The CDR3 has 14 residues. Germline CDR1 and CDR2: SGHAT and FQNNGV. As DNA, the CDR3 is TGTGCCAGCAGCGAACAGGGTTTAGGCACTGAAGCTTTCTTT. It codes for CASSEQGLGTEAFF.

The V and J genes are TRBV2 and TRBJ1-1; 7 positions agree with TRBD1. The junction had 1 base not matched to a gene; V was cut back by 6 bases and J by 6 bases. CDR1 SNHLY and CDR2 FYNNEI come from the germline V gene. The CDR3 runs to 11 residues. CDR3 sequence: CASSTGAEAFF. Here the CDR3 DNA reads TGTGCCAGCAGCACAGGGGCTGAAGCTTTCTTT.

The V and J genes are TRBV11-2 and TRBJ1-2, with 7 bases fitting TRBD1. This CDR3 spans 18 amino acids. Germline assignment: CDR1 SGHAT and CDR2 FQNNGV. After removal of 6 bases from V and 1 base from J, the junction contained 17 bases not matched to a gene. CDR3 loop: CASRGLDRLRSLNYGYTF. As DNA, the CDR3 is TGTGCCAGCAGGGGCCTGGACAGGCTTCGATCCCTTAACTATGGCTACACCTTC.

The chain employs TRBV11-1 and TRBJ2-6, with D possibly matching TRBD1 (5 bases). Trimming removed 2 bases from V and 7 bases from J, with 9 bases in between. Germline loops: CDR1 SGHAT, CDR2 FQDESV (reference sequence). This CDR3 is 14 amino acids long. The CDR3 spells CASSLFRTANVLTF. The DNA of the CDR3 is TGTGCCAGCAGCTTATTTCGGACAGCCAACGTCCTGACTTTC.

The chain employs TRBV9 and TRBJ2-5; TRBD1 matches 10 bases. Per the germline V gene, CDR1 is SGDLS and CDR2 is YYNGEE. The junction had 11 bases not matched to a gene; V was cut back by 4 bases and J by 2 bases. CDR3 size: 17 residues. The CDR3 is CASSSLGGQGPQETQYF. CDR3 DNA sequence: TGTGCCAGCAGCTCCCTGGGGGGACAGGGGCCGCAAGAGACCCAGTACTTC. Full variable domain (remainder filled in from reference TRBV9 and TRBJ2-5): DSGVTQTPKHLITATGQRVTLRCSPRSGDLSVYWYQQSLDQGLQFLIQYYNGEERAKGNILERFSAQQFPDLHSELNLSSLELGDSALYFCASSSLGGQGPQETQYFGPGTRLLVL.

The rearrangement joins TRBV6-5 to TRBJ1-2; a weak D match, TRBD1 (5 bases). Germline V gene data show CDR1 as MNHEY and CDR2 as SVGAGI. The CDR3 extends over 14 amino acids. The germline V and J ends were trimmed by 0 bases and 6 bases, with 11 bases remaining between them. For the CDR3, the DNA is TGTGCCAGCAGTTACTCCGGGGGGTCGGATGGCTACACCTTC. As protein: CASSYSGGSDGYTF.